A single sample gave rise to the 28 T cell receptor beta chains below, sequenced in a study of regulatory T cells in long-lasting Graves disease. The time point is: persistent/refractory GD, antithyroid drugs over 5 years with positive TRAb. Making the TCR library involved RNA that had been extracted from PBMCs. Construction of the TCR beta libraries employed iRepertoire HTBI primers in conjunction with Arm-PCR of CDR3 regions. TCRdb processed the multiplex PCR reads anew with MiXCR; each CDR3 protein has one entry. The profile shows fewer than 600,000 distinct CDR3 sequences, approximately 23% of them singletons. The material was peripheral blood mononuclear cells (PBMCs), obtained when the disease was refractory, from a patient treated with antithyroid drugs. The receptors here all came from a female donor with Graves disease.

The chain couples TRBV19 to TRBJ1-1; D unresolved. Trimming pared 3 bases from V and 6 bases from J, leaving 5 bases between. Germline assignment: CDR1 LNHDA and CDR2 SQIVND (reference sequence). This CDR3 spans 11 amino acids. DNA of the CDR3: TGTGCCAGTAGTATTAACTCTGAAGCTTTCTTT. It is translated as CASSINSEAFF.

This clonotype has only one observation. The CDR3 loop reads CASSLVEGSGSPLHF. In nucleotides, the CDR3 is TGTGCCAGCAGCCTAGTAGAGGGTAGTGGTTCACCCCTCCACTTT. This chain links TRBV7-6 with TRBJ1-6; D ambiguous. The CDR3 runs 15 residues. V was cut by 5 bases and J by 9 bases, with 17 bases left in between. From germline, CDR1 is SGHVS and CDR2 FNYEAQ.

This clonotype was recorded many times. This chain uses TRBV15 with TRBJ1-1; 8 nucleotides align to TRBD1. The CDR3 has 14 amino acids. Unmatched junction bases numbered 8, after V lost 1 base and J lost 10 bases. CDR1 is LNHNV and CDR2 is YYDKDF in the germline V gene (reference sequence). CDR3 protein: CATSRVAGGEPAFF. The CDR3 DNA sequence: TGTGCCACCAGCAGAGTGGCAGGGGGCGAACCAGCTTTCTTT.

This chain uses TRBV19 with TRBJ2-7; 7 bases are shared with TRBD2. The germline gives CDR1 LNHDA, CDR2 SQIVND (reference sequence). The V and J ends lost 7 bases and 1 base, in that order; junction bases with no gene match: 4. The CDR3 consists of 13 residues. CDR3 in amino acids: CASKASGSYEQYF. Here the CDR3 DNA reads TGTGCCAGTAAGGCTAGCGGATCCTACGAGCAGTACTTC.

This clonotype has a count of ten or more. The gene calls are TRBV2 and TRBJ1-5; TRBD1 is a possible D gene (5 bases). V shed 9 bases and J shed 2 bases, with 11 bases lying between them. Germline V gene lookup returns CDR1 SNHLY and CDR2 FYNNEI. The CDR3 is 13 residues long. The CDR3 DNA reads TGTGCCAGTGGGGGGAGCGGCAATCAGCCCCAGCATTTT. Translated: CASGGSGNQPQHF.

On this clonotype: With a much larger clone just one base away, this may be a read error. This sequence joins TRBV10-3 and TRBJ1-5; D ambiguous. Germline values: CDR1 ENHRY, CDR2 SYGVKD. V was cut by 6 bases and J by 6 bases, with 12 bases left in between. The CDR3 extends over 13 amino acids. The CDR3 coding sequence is TGTGCCATCAGCCCCGCGGATACTCAGCCCCAGCATTTT. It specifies CAISPADTQPQHF.

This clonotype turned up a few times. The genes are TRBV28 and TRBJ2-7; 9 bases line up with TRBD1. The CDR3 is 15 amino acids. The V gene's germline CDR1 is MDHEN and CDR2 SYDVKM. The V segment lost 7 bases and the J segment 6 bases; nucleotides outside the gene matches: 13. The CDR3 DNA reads TGTGCCAGCACAACCGAGGACAGGGGTATCTCCGAGCAGTACTTC. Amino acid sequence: CASTTEDRGISEQYF.

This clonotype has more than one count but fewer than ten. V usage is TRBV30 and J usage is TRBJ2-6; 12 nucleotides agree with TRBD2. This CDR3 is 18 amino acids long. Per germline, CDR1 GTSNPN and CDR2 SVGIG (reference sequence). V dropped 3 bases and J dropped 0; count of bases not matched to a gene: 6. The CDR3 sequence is CAWSGTSGGNSGANVLTF. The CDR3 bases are TGTGCCTGGAGCGGTACTAGCGGGGGGAACTCTGGGGCCAACGTCCTGACTTTC. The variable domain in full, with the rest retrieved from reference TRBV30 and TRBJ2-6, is SQTIHQWPATLVQPVGSPLSLECTVEGTSNPNLYWYRQAAGRGLQLLFYSVGIGQISSEVPQNLSASRPQDRQFILSSKKLLLSDSGFYLCAWSGTSGGNSGANVLTFGAGSRLTVL.

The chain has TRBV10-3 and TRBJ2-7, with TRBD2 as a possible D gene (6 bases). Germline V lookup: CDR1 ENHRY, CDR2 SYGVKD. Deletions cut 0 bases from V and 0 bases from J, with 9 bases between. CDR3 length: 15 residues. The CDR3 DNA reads TGTGCCATCAGTGAGTCCTCCGGGAGCTCCTACGAGCAGTACTTC. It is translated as CAISESSGSSYEQYF.

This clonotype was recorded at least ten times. CDR3 sequence reads: CASSVDDYGYTF. Here the CDR3 DNA reads TGTGCCAGCAGCGTAGATGACTATGGCTACACCTTC. This chain joins TRBV9 and TRBJ1-2; D gene ambiguous. Trimming took 0 bases from V and 3 from J, leaving 3 bases between them. Germline lookup yields CDR1 SGDLS and CDR2 YYNGEE. The CDR3 sequence is 12 residues long. Based on the CDR3 plus reference TRBV9 and TRBJ1-2, the full variable domain is DSGVTQTPKHLITATGQRVTLRCSPRSGDLSVYWYQQSLDQGLQFLIQYYNGEERAKGNILERFSAQQFPDLHSELNLSSLELGDSALYFCASSVDDYGYTFGSGTRLTVV.

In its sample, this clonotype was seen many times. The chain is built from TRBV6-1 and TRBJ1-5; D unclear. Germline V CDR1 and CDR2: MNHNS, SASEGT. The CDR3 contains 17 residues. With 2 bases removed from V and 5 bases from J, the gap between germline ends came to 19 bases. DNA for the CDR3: TGTGCCAGCAGTGAATCTGGAACCCGTTCCCTCTATCAGCCCCAGCATTTT. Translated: CASSESGTRSLYQPQHF.

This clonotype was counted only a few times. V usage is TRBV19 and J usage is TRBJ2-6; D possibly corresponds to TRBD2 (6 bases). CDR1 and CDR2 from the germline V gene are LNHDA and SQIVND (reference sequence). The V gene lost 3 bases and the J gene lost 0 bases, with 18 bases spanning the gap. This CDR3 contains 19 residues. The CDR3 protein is CASSMRRGDQNSGANVLTF. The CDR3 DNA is TGTGCCAGTAGTATGAGGAGGGGTGATCAAAACTCTGGGGCCAACGTCCTGACTTTC.

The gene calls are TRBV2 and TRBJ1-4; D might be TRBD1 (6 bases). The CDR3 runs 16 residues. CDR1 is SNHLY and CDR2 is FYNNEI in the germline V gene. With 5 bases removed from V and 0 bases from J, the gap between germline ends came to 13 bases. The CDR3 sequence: CASSLDRGATNEKLFF. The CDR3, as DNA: TGTGCCAGCAGTCTGGACAGAGGAGCAACTAATGAAAAACTGTTTTTT.

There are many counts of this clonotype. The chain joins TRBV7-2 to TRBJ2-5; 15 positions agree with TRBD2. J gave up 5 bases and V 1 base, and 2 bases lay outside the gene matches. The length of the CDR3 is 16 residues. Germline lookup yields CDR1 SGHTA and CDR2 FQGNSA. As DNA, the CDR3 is TGTGCCAGCAGCTTAGAGGGACTAGCGGGAGGCGAGACCCAGTACTTC. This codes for CASSLEGLAGGETQYF.

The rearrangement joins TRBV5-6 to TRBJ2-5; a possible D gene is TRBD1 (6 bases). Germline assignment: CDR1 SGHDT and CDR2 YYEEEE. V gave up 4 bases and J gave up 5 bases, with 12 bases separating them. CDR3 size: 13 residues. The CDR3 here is CASSATGPETQYF. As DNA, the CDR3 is TGTGCCAGCAGCGCGACAGGACCGGAGACCCAGTACTTC.

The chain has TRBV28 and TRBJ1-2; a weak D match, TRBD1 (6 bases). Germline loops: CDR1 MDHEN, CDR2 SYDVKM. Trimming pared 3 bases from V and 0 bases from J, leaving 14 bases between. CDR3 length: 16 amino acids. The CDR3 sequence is CASSFHRDFSNYGYTF. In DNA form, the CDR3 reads TGTGCCAGCAGTTTCCACAGGGATTTTTCTAACTATGGCTACACCTTC.

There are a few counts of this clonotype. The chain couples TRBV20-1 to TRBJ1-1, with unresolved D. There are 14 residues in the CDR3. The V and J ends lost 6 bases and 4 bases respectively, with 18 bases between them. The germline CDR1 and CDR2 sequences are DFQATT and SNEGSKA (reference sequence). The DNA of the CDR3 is TGCAGTGCCTCGGGAGCGATCATGAGCACTGAAGCTTTCTTT. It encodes CSASGAIMSTEAFF.

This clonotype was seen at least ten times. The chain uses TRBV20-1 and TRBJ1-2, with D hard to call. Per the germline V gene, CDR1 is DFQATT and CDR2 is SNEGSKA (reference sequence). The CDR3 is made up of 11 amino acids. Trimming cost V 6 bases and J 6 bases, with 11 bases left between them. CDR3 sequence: CSAHYGDGYTF. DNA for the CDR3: TGCAGTGCGCATTACGGGGATGGCTACACCTTC.

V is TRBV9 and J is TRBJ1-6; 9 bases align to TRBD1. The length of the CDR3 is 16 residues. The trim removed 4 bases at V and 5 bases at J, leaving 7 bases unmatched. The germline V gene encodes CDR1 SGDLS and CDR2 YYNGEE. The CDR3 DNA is TGTGCCAGCAGCAAGCGGACAGGGGAAAATAATTCACCCCTCCACTTT. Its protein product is CASSKRTGENNSPLHF. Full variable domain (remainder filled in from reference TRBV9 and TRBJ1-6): DSGVTQTPKHLITATGQRVTLRCSPRSGDLSVYWYQQSLDQGLQFLIQYYNGEERAKGNILERFSAQQFPDLHSELNLSSLELGDSALYFCASSKRTGENNSPLHFGNGTRLTVT.

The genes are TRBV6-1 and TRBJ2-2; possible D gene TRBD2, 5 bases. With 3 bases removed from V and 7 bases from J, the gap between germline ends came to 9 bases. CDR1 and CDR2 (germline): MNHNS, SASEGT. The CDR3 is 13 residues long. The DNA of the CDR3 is TGTGCCAGCAGTGAGTCCGGAGGCGGGGAGCTGTTTTTT. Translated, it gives CASSESGGGELFF.

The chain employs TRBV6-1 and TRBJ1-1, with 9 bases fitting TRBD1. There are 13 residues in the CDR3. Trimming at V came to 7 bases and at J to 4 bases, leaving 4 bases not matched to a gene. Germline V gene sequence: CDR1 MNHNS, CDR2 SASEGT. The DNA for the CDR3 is TGTGCCAGCAAGGGACAGGGTGGCACTGAAGCTTTCTTT. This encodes CASKGQGGTEAFF.

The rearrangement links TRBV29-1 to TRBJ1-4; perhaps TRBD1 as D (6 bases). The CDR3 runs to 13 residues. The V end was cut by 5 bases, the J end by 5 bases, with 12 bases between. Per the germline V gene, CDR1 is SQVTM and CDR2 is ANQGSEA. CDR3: CSVCEGQNEKLFF. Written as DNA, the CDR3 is TGCAGCGTTTGCGAGGGACAAAATGAAAAACTGTTTTTT.

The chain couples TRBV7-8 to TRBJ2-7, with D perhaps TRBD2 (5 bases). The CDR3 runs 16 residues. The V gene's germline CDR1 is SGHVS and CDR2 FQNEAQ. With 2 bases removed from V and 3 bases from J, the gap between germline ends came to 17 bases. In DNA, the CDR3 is TGTGCCAGCAGCTTAATCGGAGGCCGTGCCCTCTACGAGCAGTACTTC. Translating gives CASSLIGGRALYEQYF.

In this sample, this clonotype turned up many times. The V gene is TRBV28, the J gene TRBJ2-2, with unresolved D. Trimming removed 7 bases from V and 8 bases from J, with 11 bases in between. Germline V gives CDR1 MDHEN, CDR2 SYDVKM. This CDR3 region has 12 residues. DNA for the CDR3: TGTGCCAGCACTCAAATGGGGGGGGAGCTGTTTTTT. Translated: CASTQMGGELFF.

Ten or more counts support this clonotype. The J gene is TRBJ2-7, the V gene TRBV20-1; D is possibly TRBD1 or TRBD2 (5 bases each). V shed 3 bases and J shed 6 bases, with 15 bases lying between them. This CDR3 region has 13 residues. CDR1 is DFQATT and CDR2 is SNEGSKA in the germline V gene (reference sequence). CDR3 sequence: CSASVQRGGEQYF. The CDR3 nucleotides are TGCAGTGCTAGTGTTCAGAGGGGCGGCGAGCAGTACTTC.

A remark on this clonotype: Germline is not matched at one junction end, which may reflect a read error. CDR3 loop: CTSSLGPNTEAFF. The CDR3 region has the DNA TGTACCAGCAGCTTAGGACCGAACACTGAAGCTTTCTTT. The rearrangement uses TRBV9 and TRBJ1-1, with unresolved D. The CDR3 length is 13 residues. Germline V gives CDR1 SGDLS, CDR2 YYNGEE.

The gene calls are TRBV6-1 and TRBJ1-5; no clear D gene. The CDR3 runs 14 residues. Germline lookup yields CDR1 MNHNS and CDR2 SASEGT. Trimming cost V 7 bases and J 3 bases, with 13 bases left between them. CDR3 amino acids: CASKDRGNNQPQHF. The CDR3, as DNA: TGTGCCAGCAAAGATCGGGGAAACAATCAGCCCCAGCATTTT.

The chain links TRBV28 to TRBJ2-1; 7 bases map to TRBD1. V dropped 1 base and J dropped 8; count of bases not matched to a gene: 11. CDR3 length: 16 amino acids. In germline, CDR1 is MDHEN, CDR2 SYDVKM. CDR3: CASSLSGTVFRDEQFF. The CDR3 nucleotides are TGTGCCAGCAGTTTATCAGGGACAGTATTTCGGGATGAGCAGTTCTTC.